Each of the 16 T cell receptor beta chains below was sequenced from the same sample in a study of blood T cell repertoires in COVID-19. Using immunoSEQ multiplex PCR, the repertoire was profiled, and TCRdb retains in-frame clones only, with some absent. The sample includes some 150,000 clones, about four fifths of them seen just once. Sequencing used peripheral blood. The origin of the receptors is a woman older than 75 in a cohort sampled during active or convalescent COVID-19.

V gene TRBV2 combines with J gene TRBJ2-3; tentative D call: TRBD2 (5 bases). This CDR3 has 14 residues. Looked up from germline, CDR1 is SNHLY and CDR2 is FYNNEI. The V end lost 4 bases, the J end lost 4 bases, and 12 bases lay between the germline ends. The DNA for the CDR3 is TGTGCCAGCAGTGTAATTACGAGGGCAGATACGCAGTATTTT. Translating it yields CASSVITRADTQYF.

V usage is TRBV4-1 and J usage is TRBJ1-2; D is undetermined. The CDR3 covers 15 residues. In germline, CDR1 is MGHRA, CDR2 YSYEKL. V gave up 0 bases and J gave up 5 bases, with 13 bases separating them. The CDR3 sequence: CASSQDTTLRYGYTF. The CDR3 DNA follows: TGCGCCAGCAGCCAAGATACCACCCTTAGATATGGCTACACCTTC.

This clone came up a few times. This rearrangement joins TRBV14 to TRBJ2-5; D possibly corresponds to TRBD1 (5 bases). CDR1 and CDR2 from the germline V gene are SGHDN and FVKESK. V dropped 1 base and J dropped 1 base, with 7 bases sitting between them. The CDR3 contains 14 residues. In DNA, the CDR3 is TGTGCCAGCAGCCAAGGGGGCCTCCAAGAGACCCAGTACTTC. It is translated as CASSQGGLQETQYF. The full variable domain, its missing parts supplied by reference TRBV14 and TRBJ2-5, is EAGVTQFPSHSVIEKGQTVTLRCDPISGHDNLYWYRRVMGKEIKFLLHFVKESKQDESGMPNNRFLAERTGGTYSTLKVQPAELEDSGVYFCASSQGGLQETQYFGPGTRLLVL.

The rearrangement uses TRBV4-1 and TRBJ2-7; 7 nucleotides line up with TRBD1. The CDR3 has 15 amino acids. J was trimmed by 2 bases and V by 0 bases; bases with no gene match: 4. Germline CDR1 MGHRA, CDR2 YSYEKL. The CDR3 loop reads CASSQEGTAAYEQYV. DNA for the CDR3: TGCGCCAGCAGCCAAGAAGGGACAGCTGCCTACGAGCAGTACGTC.

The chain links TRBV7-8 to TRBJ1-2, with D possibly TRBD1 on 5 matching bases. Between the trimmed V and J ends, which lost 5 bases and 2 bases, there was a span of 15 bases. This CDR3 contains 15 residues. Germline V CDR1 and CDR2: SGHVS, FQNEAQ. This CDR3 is CASSPSRGWNYGYTF. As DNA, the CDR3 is TGTGCCAGCAGCCCCTCCCGGGGGTGGAACTATGGCTACACCTTC.

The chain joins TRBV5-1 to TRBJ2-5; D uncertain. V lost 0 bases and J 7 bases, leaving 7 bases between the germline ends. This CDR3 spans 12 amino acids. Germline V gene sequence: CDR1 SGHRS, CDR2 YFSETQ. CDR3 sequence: CASSLAGWTQYF. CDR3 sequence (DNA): TGCGCCAGCAGCTTGGCTGGCTGGACCCAGTACTTC.

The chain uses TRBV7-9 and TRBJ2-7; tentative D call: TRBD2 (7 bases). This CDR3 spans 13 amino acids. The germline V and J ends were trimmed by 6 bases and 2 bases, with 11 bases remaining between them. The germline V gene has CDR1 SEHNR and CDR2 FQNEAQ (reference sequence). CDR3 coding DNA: TGTGCCAGCAGAGGGGGGGACGCCTACGAGCAGTACTTC. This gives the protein CASRGGDAYEQYF. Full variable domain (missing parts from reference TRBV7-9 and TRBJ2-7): DTGVSQNPRHKITKRGQNVTFRCDPISEHNRLYWYRQTLGQGPEFLTYFQNEAQLEKSRLLSDRFSAERPKGSFSTLEIQRTEQGDSAMYLCASRGGDAYEQYFGPGTRLTVT.

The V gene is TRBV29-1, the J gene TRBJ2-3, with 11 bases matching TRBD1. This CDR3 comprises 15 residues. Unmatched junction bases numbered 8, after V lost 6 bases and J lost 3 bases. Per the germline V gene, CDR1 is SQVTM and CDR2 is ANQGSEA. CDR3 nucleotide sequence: TGCAGCGTGGACAGGGGGCGCGGCTTGACAGATACGCAGTATTTT. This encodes CSVDRGRGLTDTQYF.

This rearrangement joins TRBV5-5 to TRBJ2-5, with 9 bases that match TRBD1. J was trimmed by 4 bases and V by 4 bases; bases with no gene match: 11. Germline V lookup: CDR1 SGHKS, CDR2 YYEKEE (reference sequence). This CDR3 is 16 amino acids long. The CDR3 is CASSPTGTGSTETQYF. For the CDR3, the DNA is TGTGCCAGCAGCCCTACGGGGACAGGGTCCACAGAGACCCAGTACTTC.

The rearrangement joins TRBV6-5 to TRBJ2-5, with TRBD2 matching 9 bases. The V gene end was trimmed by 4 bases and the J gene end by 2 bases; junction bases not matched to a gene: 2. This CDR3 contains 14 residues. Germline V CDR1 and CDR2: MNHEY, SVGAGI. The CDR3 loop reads CASSSRGGQETQYF. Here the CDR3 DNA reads TGTGCCAGCAGTTCGCGGGGGGGGCAAGAGACCCAGTACTTC.

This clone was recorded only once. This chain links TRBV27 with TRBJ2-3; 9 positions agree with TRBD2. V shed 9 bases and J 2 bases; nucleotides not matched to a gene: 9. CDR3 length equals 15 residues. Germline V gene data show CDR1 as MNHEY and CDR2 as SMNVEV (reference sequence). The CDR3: CARNKRGAFTDTQYF. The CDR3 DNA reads TGTGCCAGGAATAAGCGGGGGGCTTTCACAGATACGCAGTATTTT.

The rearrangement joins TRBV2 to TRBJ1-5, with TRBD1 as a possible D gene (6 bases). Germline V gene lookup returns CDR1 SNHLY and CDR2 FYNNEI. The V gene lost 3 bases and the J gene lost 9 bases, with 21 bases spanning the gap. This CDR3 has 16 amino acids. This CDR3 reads CASSEGGQASPWPQHF. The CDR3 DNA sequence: TGTGCCAGCAGTGAGGGGGGGCAGGCCTCGCCATGGCCCCAGCATTTT. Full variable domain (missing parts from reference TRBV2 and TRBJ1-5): EPEVTQTPSHQVTQMGQEVILRCVPISNHLYFYWYRQILGQKVEFLVSFYNNEISEKSEIFDDQFSVERPDGSNFTLKIRSTKLEDSAMYFCASSEGGQASPWPQHFGDGTRLSIL.

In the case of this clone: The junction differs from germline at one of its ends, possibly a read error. CDR3 DNA: TGCGCCAGCAGTTTGGGACAGGGGGCCGGGGAGCTGTTTTTT. This codes for CASSLGQGAGELFF. The chain has TRBV5-1 and TRBJ2-2, with TRBD1 matching over 11 bases. The CDR3 covers 14 residues. Germline CDR1 and CDR2: SGHRS and YFSETQ.

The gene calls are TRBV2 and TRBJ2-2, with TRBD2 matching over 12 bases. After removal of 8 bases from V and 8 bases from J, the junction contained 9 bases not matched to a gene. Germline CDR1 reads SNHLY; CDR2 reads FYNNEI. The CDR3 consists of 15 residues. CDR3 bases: TGTGCCAGCTCAGACCTAGCGGGGGGGTATGGGGAGCTGTTTTTT. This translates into CASSDLAGGYGELFF.

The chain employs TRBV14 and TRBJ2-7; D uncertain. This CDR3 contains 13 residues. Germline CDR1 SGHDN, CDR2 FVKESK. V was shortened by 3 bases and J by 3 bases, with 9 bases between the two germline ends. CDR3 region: CASSQGTYYEQYF. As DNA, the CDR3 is TGTGCCAGCAGCCAGGGCACCTACTACGAGCAGTACTTC. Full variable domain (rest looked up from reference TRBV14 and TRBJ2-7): EAGVTQFPSHSVIEKGQTVTLRCDPISGHDNLYWYRRVMGKEIKFLLHFVKESKQDESGMPNNRFLAERTGGTYSTLKVQPAELEDSGVYFCASSQGTYYEQYFGPGTRLTVT.

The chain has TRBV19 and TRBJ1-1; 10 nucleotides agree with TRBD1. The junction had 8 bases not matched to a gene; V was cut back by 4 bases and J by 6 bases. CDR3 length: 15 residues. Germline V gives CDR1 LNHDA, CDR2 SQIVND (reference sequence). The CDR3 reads CASSTTGGIAAEAFF. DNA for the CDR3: TGTGCCAGTAGTACGACAGGGGGCATTGCTGCTGAAGCTTTCTTT.